One sample yielded the 20 T cell receptor beta chains listed below, sequenced in a study of cytomegalovirus exposure and HLA in healthy donors. Vbeta (60) and Jbeta (13) primers were used in the PCR. The data were produced by immunoSEQ multiplex PCR, yet TCRdb's version contains in-frame clones alone and is incomplete. The sample shows about 130,000 clones, approximately 75% of them seen only once. The source material was PBMCs. The receptors originated from a male donor in good health and CMV-seronegative.

The chain has TRBV15 and TRBJ1-4; D may be TRBD1 (5 bases). Germline V CDR1 and CDR2: LNHNV, YYDKDF (reference sequence). The CDR3 consists of 13 residues. V was clipped by 5 bases and J by 5 bases, with 9 bases between them. The CDR3 region is CATSVGGNEKLFF. The CDR3 nucleotides read TGTGCCACCAGCGTTGGGGGGAATGAAAAACTGTTTTTT.

This sequence joins TRBV6-5 and TRBJ2-5; D gene ambiguous. With the DNA end fitting TRBJ2-7 better, the J assignment may be wrong. The CDR3 consists of 13 residues. Germline values: CDR1 MNHEY, CDR2 SVGAGI. The CDR3 spells CASSPLLSYEQYF. The CDR3 region has the DNA TGTGCCAGCAGTCCGCTGTTAAGCTACGAGCAGTACTTC.

This sequence joins TRBV15 and TRBJ2-3; D possibly corresponds to TRBD1 (8 bases). The V gene's germline CDR1 is LNHNV and CDR2 YYDKDF (reference sequence). This CDR3 has 17 amino acids. Deletions cut 0 bases from V and 8 bases from J, with 21 bases between. The CDR3 DNA is TGTGCCACCAGCAGAGATAAACAGGGGGGGCATTACGGTACGCAGTATTTT. It codes for CATSRDKQGGHYGTQYF. The whole variable domain, filled in from reference TRBV15 and TRBJ2-3, reads DAMVIQNPRYQVTQFGKPVTLSCSQTLNHNVMYWYQQKSSQAPKLLFHYYDKDFNNEADTPDNFQSRRPNTSFCFLDIRSPGLGDTAMYLCATSRDKQGGHYGTQYFGPGTRLTVL.

CDR3 residues: CASSLNRQSGNSPLHF. CDR3 coding DNA: TGCGCCAGCAGCTTAAACCGACAGTCTGGTAATTCACCCCTCCACTTT. The chain employs TRBV5-1 and TRBJ1-6; weak D call: TRBD1 (5 bases). The germline gives CDR1 SGHRS, CDR2 YFSETQ. The V end lost 2 bases, the J end lost 6 bases, and 15 bases lay between the germline ends. This CDR3 is built from 16 residues.

This chain joins TRBV5-1 and TRBJ2-5; the match to TRBD1 covers 9 bases. CDR3 length equals 16 residues. Looked up from germline, CDR1 is SGHRS and CDR2 is YFSETQ. The J segment lost 5 bases and the V segment lost 7 bases, leaving 15 bases of the junction unmatched. CDR3 sequence (DNA): TGCGCCAGCTATTCGGGGGACACAGGGGGCGTGGAGACCCAGTACTTC. This sequence encodes CASYSGDTGGVETQYF.

About this clone itself: This CDR3 is also generated by other DNA sequences in the sample. V is TRBV7-9 and J is TRBJ1-1; tentatively, D is TRBD1 (5 bases). The CDR3 runs to 13 residues. CDR1 and CDR2 from the germline V gene are SEHNR and FQNEAQ (reference sequence). V lost 5 bases and J lost 3, with 10 bases in between. CDR3 region: CASSRGGDTEAFF. The CDR3 DNA reads as TGTGCCAGCAGCCGGGGGGGGGACACTGAAGCTTTCTTT. The whole variable domain, filled in from reference TRBV7-9 and TRBJ1-1, reads DTGVSQNPRHKITKRGQNVTFRCDPISEHNRLYWYRQTLGQGPEFLTYFQNEAQLEKSRLLSDRFSAERPKGSFSTLEIQRTEQGDSAMYLCASSRGGDTEAFFGQGTRLTVV.

The chain carries TRBV10-1 and TRBJ2-3, with 10 bases that match TRBD1. J was trimmed by 3 bases and V by 6 bases; bases with no gene match: 6. Germline lookup yields CDR1 WNHNN and CDR2 SYGVQD (reference sequence). The CDR3 extends over 15 amino acids. The CDR3 DNA sequence: TGCGCCAGCAGAGCCGGGACAGGGGATACAGATACGCAGTATTTT. This codes for CASRAGTGDTDTQYF.

The J gene is TRBJ2-7, the V gene TRBV14; weak D call: TRBD2 (5 bases). CDR1 SGHDN and CDR2 FVKESK come from the germline V gene. V lost 1 base and J lost 5, with 15 bases in between. The CDR3 totals 15 residues. CDR3 bases: TGTGCCAGCAGCCAAGGGAGGTGGGGTAGCGACGAGCAGTACTTC. Its protein product is CASSQGRWGSDEQYF.

The CDR3 nucleotides read TGTGCCAGCAGTCACGGGACAGCCAATCAGCCCCAGCATTTT. Translated, it gives CASSHGTANQPQHF. This rearrangement joins TRBV7-9 to TRBJ1-5; 7 nucleotides line up with TRBD1. Trimming cost V 6 bases and J 3 bases; bases outside gene matches: 5. The germline V gene encodes CDR1 SEHNR and CDR2 FQNEAQ (reference sequence). The CDR3 consists of 14 residues.

CDR3 sequence (DNA): TGTGCCAGCAGCCCTTTCCGGGACAGGGCAAGAACCGGGGAGCTGTTTTTT. It codes for CASSPFRDRARTGELFF. The chain links TRBV7-9 to TRBJ2-2; 9 bases map to TRBD1. Germline V gene data show CDR1 as SEHNR and CDR2 as FQNEAQ (reference sequence). CDR3 length: 17 residues. The V gene end was trimmed by 5 bases and the J gene end by 5 bases; junction bases not matched to a gene: 12.

J is TRBJ1-6 and V is TRBV2; perhaps TRBD1 as D (5 bases). Germline V gives CDR1 SNHLY, CDR2 FYNNEI. This CDR3 is built from 16 residues. V dropped 6 bases and J dropped 5 bases, with 17 bases sitting between them. The CDR3 protein is CASRRTRGVNNSPLHF. The CDR3 DNA is TGTGCCAGCAGGCGGACACGGGGGGTCAATAATTCACCCCTCCACTTT.

This rearrangement joins TRBV11-2 to TRBJ1-5; D not certain. The CDR3 has 15 residues. V gave up 0 bases and J gave up 2 bases, with 8 bases separating them. CDR1 and CDR2 from the germline V gene are SGHAT and FQNNGV. The CDR3 DNA follows: TGTGCCAGCAGCTTAGAGTTGGAGGGCAATCAGCCCCAGCATTTT. As protein: CASSLELEGNQPQHF. Combining the CDR3 with reference TRBV11-2 and TRBJ1-5 gives the whole variable domain EAGVAQSPRYKIIEKRQSVAFWCNPISGHATLYWYQQILGQGPKLLIQFQNNGVVDDSQLPKDRFSAERLKGVDSTLKIQPAKLEDSAVYLCASSLELEGNQPQHFGDGTRLSIL.

The V gene is TRBV10-3, the J gene TRBJ2-5, with D possibly TRBD1 on 8 matching bases. The CDR3 runs to 15 residues. Germline V gives CDR1 ENHRY, CDR2 SYGVKD. Trimming removed 6 bases from V and 3 bases from J, with 17 bases in between. The CDR3 DNA reads TGTGCCATCAGGGGGGGGGCGACAGGGGAAGAGACCCAGTACTTC. Amino acid sequence: CAIRGGATGEETQYF.

V usage is TRBV6-5 and J usage is TRBJ2-5, with D possibly being TRBD2 (5 bases). The CDR3 loop spans 14 amino acids. Germline V gene data show CDR1 as MNHEY and CDR2 as SVGAGI. V lost 2 bases and J lost 3, with 10 bases in between. The CDR3 protein is CASSYGGPEETQYF. DNA of the CDR3: TGTGCCAGCAGTTACGGCGGGCCTGAAGAGACCCAGTACTTC.

The V gene is TRBV7-9, the J gene TRBJ1-6, with D tentatively TRBD1 (5 bases). CDR3 length: 14 residues. V was pared by 5 bases and J by 7 bases, with 12 bases between. Looked up from germline, CDR1 is SEHNR and CDR2 is FQNEAQ (reference sequence). CDR3 region: CASSHRTQNSPLHF. In nucleotides, the CDR3 is TGTGCCAGCAGCCACCGGACACAGAATTCACCCCTCCACTTT. The entire variable domain, with the rest obtained from reference TRBV7-9 and TRBJ1-6, is as follows: DTGVSQNPRHKITKRGQNVTFRCDPISEHNRLYWYRQTLGQGPEFLTYFQNEAQLEKSRLLSDRFSAERPKGSFSTLEIQRTEQGDSAMYLCASSHRTQNSPLHFGNGTRLTVT.

The rearrangement joins TRBV27 to TRBJ1-3; maybe TRBD1 (5 bases). Germline V gene sequence: CDR1 MNHEY, CDR2 SMNVEV (reference sequence). The CDR3 extends over 15 amino acids. V lost 2 bases and J 0 bases, leaving 8 bases between the germline ends. In DNA form, the CDR3 reads TGTGCCAGCAGTTTAACAGGTTCCTCTGGAAACACCATATATTTT. It codes for CASSLTGSSGNTIYF.

The chain employs TRBV19 and TRBJ1-2, with 11 nucleotides matching TRBD1. V gave up 6 bases and J gave up 1 base; unmatched junction bases: 10. Germline CDR1 reads LNHDA; CDR2 reads SQIVND (reference sequence). The CDR3 has 17 residues. CDR3 region: CASRDRGRVGLNYGYTF. The CDR3 bases are TGTGCCAGTAGGGACAGGGGGCGCGTGGGACTTAACTATGGCTACACCTTC.

J is TRBJ1-2 and V is TRBV27, with 11 bases aligning to TRBD1. V lost 2 bases, J lost 9 bases, and 8 bases stayed unmatched. Germline V gene sequence: CDR1 MNHEY, CDR2 SMNVEV (reference sequence). The CDR3 covers 15 residues. CDR3 nucleotides: TGTGCCAGCAGTTTAAAAGGACGGACAGGGGGCAGCTACACCTTC. Protein: CASSLKGRTGGSYTF.

This sequence joins TRBV14 and TRBJ1-2, with D maybe TRBD1 (5 bases). V lost 4 bases, J lost 2 bases, and 11 bases lay in between. CDR3 length: 14 residues. Per the germline V gene, CDR1 is SGHDN and CDR2 is FVKESK. CDR3 loop: CASSPHRRNYGYTF. The CDR3 nucleotides are TGTGCCAGCAGCCCCCACAGGAGAAACTATGGCTACACCTTC.

This clone was picked up one time. V gene TRBV6-5 combines with J gene TRBJ2-5; 9 bases agree with TRBD2. The CDR3 is made up of 13 amino acids. J lost 5 bases, V lost 6 bases, and 4 bases had no gene match. Germline V gives CDR1 MNHEY, CDR2 SVGAGI. The CDR3: CASRRTSAETQYF. The CDR3 nucleotides read TGTGCCAGCAGGAGGACTAGCGCGGAGACCCAGTACTTC.